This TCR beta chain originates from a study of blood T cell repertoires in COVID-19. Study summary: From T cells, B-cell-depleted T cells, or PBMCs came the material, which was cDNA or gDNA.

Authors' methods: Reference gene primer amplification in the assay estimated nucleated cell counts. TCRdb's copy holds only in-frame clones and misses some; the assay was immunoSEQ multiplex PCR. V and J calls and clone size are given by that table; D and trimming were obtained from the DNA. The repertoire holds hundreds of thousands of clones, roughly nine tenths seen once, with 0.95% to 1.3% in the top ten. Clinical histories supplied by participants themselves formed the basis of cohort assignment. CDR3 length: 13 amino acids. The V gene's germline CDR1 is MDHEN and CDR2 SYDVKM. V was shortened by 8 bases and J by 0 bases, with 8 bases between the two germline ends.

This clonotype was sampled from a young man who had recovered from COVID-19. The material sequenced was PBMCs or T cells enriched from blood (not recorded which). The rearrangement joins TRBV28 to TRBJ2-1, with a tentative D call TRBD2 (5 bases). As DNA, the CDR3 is TGTGCCAGCTGGGAGAGCTCCTACAATGAGCAGTTCTTC. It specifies CASWESSYNEQFF.